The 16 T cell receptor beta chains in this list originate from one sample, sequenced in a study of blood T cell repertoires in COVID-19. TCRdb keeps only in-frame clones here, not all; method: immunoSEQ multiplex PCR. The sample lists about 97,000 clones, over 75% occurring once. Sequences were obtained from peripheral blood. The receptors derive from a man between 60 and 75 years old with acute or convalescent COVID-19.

CDR3 coding DNA: TGTGCCAGCAGTCCGCGGAGTTTCTCTGGGGCCAACGTCCTGACTTTC. The encoded protein is CASSPRSFSGANVLTF. The chain combines TRBV27 with TRBJ2-6; D gene uncertain. The germline V gene has CDR1 MNHEY and CDR2 SMNVEV (reference sequence). CDR3 length equals 16 residues. V dropped 5 bases and J dropped 0 bases, with 11 bases sitting between them.

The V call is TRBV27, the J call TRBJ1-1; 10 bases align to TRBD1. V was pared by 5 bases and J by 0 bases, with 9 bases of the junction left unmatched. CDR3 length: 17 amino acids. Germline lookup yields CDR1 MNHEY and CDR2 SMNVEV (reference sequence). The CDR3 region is CASSPGQGRPMNTEAFF. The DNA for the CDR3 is TGTGCCAGCAGTCCGGGACAGGGGCGGCCCATGAACACTGAAGCTTTCTTT.

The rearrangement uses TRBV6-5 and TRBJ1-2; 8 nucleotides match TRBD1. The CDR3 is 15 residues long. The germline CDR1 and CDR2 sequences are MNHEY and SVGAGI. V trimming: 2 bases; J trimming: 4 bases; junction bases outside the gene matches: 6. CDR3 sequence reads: CASSYPGTGSYGYTF. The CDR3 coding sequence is TGTGCCAGCAGTTACCCTGGGACAGGATCCTATGGCTACACCTTC.

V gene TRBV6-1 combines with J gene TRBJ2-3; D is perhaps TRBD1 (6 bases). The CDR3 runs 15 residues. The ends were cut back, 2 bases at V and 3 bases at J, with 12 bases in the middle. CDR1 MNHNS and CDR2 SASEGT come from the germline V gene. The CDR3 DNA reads TGTGCCAGCAGTGAACGGCACAGGGATACAGATACGCAGTATTTT. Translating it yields CASSERHRDTDTQYF.

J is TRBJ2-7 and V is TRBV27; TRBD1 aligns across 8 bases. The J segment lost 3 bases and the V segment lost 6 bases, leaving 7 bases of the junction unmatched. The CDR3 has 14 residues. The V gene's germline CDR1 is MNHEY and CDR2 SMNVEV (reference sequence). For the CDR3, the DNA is TGTGCCAGCAGCGGACAGGGTTTCGGCTACGAGCAGTACTTC. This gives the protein CASSGQGFGYEQYF.

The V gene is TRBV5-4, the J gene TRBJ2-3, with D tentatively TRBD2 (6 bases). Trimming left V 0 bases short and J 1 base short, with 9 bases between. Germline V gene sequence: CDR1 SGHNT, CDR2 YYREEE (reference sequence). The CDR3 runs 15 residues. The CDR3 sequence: CASSLAGGGTDTQYF. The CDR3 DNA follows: TGTGCCAGCAGCTTGGCCGGGGGTGGCACAGATACGCAGTATTTT.

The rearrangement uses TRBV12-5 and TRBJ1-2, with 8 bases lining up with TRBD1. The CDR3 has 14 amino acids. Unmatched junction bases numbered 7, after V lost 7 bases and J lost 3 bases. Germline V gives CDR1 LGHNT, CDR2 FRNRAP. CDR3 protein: CASVGTGAYYGYTF. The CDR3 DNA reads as TGTGCTAGTGTCGGGACAGGAGCATACTATGGCTACACCTTC.

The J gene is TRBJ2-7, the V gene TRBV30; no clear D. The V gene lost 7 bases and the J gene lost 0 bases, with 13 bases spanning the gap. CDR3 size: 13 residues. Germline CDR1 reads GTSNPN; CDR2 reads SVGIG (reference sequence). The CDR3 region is CALKQASSYEQYV. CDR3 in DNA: TGTGCCTTGAAACAAGCGAGCTCCTACGAGCAGTACGTC.

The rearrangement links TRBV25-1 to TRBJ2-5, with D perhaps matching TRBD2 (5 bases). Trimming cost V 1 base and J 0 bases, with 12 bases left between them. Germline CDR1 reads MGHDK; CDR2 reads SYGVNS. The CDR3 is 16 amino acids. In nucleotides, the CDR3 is TGTGCCAGCAGTGAATTGGGGAGAGGGTACCAAGAGACCCAGTACTTC. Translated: CASSELGRGYQETQYF.

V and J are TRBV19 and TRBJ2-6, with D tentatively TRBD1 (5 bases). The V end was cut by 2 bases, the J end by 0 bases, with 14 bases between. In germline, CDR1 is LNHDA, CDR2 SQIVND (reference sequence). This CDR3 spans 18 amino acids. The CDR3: CASSIRQGIDSGANVLTF. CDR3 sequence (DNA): TGTGCCAGTAGTATAAGGCAGGGAATTGACTCTGGGGCCAACGTCCTGACTTTC.

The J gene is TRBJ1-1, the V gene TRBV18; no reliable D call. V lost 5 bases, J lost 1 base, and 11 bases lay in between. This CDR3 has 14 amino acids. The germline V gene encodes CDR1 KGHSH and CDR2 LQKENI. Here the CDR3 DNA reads TGTGCCAGCTCAGAGAGTGGAGGGAACACTGAAGCTTTCTTT. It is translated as CASSESGGNTEAFF.

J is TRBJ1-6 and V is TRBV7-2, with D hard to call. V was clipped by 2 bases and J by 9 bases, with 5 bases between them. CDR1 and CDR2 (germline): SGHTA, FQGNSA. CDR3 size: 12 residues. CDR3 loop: CASSLHTSPLHF. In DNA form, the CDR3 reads TGTGCCAGCAGCTTACACACTTCACCCCTCCACTTT.

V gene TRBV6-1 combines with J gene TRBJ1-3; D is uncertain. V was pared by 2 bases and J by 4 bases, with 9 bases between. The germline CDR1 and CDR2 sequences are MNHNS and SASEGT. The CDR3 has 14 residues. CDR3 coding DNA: TGTGCCAGCAGTGAAAAAACAGCAGGAAACACCATATATTTT. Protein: CASSEKTAGNTIYF.

The chain's CDR3 is CAISGQQGAEAFF. The CDR3 bases are TGTGCCATCAGCGGTCAACAGGGAGCTGAAGCTTTCTTT. The rearrangement uses TRBV10-3 and TRBJ1-1; D perhaps matches TRBD1 (6 bases). CDR3 length: 13 amino acids. Trimming removed 6 bases from V and 6 bases from J, with 14 bases in between. The germline V gene encodes CDR1 ENHRY and CDR2 SYGVKD.

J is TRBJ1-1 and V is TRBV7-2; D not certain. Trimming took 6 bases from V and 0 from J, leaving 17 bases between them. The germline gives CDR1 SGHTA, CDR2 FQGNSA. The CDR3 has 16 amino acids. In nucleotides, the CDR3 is TGTGCCAGCAGGTCTAAGGCGGTTGCCATGAACACTGAAGCTTTCTTT. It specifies CASRSKAVAMNTEAFF.

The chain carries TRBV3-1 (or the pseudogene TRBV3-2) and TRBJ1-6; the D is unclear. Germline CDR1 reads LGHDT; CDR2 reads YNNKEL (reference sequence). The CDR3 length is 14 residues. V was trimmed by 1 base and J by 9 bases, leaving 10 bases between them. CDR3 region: CASSQGLRTSPLHF. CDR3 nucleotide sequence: TGTGCCAGCAGCCAAGGTCTCAGAACTTCACCCCTCCACTTT.